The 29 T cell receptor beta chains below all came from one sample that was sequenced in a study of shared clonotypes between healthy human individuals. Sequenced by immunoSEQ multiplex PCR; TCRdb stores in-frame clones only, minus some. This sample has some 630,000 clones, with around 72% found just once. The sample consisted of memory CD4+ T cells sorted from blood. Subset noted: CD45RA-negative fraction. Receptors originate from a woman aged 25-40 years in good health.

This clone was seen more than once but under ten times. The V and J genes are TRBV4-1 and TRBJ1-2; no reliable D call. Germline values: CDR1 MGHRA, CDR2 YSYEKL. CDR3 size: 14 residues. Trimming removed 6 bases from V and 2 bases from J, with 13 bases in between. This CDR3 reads CASRKSAENYGYTF. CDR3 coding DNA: TGCGCCAGCAGAAAGTCGGCGGAAAACTATGGCTACACCTTC.

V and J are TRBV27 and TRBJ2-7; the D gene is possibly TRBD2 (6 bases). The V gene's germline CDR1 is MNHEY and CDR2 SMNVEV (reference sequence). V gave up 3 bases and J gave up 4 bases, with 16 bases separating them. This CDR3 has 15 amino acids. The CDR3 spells CASSFLGGVGYEQYF. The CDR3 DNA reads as TGTGCCAGCAGTTTTCTGGGGGGAGTGGGGTACGAGCAGTACTTC.

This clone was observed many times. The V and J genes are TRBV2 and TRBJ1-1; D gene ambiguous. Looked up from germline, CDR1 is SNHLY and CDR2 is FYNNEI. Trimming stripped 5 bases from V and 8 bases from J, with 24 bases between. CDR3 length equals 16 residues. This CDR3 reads CASSRAEVGVLSEAFF. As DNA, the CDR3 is TGTGCCAGCAGTCGGGCGGAGGTTGGGGTTCTTTCCGAAGCTTTCTTT.

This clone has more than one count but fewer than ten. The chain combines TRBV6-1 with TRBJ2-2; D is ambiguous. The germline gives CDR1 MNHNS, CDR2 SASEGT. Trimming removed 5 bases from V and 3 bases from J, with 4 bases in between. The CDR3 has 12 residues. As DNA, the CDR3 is TGTGCCAGCAGTATCCACACCGGGGAGCTGTTTTTT. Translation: CASSIHTGELFF.

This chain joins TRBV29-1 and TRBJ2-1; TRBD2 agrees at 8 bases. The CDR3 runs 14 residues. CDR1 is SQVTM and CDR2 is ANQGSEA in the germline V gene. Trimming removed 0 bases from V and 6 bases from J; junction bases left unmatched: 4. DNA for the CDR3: TGCAGCGTTGAAGATCGGCTAGCGGGCAATGAGCAGTTCTTC. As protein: CSVEDRLAGNEQFF.

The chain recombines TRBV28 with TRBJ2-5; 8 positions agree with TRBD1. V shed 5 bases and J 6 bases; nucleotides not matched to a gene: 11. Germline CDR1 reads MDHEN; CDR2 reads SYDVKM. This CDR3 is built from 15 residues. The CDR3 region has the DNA TGTGCCAGCAGTCCCGTCCTCAGGGGGCTAAAGACCCAGTACTTC. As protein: CASSPVLRGLKTQYF.

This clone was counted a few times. The CDR3 sequence: CASSSATGRVEAFF. CDR3 nucleotide sequence: TGTGCCAGCAGCTCGGCTACAGGGAGAGTCGAAGCTTTCTTT. The chain links TRBV28 to TRBJ1-1, with a tentative D call TRBD1 (6 bases). V lost 6 bases to trimming and J lost 8 bases, with 19 bases between them. The CDR3 sequence is 14 residues long. Germline CDR1 MDHEN, CDR2 SYDVKM.

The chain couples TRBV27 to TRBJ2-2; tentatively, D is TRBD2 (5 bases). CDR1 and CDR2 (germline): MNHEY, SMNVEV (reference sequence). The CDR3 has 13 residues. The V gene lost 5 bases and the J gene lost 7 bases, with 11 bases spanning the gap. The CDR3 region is CASSPTIIGELFF. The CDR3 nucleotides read TGTGCCAGCAGTCCGACTATTATCGGGGAGCTGTTTTTT.

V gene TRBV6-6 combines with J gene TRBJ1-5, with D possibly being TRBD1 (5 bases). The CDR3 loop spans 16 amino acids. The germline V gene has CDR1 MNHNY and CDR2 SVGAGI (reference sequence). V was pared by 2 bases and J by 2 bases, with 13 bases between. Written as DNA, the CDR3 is TGTGCCAGCAGTTACACCCGAGGAGGGGGCAATCAGCCCCAGCATTTT. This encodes CASSYTRGGGNQPQHF.

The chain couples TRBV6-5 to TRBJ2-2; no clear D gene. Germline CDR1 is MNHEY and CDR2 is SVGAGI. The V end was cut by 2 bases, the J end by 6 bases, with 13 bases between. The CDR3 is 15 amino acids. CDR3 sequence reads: CASSYGQDDAGELFF. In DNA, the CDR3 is TGTGCCAGCAGTTACGGGCAGGATGACGCCGGGGAGCTGTTTTTT.

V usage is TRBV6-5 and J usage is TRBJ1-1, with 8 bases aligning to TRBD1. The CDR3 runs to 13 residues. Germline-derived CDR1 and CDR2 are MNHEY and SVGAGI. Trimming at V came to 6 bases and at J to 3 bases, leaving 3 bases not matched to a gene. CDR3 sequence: CASRWGQDTEAFF. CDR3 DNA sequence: TGTGCCAGCAGATGGGGACAGGACACTGAAGCTTTCTTT.

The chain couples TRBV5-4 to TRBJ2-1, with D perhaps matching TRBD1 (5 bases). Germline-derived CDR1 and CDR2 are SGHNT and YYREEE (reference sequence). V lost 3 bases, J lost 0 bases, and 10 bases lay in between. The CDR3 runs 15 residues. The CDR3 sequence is CASSSQGDSYNEQFF. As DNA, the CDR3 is TGTGCCAGCAGCTCACAAGGGGACTCCTACAATGAGCAGTTCTTC.

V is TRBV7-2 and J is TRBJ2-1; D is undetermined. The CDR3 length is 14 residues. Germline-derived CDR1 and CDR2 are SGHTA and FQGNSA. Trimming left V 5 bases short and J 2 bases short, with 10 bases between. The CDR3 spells CASSISSTYNEQFF. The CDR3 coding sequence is TGTGCCAGCAGCATAAGTTCCACCTACAATGAGCAGTTCTTC.

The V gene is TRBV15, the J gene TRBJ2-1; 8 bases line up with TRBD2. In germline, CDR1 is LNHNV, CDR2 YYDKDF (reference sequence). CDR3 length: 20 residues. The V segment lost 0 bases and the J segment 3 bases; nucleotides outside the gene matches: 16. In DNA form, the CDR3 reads TGTGCCACCAGCAGAGAATTAAGCGGGAGCCCCTCCCGCCTCTACAATGAGCAGTTCTTC. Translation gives CATSRELSGSPSRLYNEQFF.

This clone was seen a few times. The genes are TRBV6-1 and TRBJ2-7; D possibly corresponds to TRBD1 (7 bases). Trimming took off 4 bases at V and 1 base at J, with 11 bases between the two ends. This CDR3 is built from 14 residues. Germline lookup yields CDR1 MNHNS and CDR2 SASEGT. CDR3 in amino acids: CASSARGESYEQYF. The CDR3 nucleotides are TGTGCCAGCAGTGCCAGGGGGGAATCCTACGAGCAGTACTTC.

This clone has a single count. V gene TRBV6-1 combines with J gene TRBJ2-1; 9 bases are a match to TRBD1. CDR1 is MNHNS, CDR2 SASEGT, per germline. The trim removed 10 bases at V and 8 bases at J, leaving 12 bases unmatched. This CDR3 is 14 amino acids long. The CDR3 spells CANLGGTGKDEQFF. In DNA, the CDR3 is TGTGCCAACCTCGGAGGGACAGGGAAGGATGAGCAGTTCTTC.

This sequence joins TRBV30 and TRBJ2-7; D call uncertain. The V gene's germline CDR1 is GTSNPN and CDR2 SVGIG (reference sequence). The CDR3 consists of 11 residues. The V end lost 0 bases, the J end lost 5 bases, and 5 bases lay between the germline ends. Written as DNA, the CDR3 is TGTGCCTGGAGTGTACTTAACGAGCAGTACTTC. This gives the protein CAWSVLNEQYF.

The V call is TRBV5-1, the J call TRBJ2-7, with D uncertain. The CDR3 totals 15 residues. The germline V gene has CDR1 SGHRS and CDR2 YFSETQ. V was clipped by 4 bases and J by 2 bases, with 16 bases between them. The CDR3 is CASSRDWDAAYEQYF. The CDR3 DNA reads TGCGCCAGCAGCCGAGATTGGGATGCAGCCTACGAGCAGTACTTC.

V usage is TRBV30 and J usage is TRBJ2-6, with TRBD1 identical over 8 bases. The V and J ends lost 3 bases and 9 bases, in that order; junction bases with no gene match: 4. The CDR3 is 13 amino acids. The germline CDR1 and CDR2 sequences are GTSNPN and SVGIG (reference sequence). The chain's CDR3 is CAWSRQGINVLTF. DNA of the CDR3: TGTGCCTGGAGCCGACAGGGGATCAACGTCCTGACTTTC. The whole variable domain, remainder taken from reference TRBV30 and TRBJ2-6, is SQTIHQWPATLVQPVGSPLSLECTVEGTSNPNLYWYRQAAGRGLQLLFYSVGIGQISSEVPQNLSASRPQDRQFILSSKKLLLSDSGFYLCAWSRQGINVLTFGAGSRLTVL.

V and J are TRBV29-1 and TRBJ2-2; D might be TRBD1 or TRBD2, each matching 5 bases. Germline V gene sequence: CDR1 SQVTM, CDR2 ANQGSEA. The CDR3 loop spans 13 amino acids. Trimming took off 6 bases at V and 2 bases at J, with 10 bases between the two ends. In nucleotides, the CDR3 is TGCAGCGTCGGGACGGTAAACACCGGGGAGCTGTTTTTT. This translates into CSVGTVNTGELFF.

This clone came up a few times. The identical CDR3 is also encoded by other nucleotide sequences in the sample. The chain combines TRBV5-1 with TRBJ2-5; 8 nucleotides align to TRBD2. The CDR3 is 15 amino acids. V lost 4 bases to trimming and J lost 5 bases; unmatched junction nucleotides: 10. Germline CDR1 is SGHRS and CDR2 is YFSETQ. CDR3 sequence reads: CASSPGTTGGETQYF. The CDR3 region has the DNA TGCGCCAGCAGCCCCGGGACTACGGGGGGGGAGACCCAGTACTTC.

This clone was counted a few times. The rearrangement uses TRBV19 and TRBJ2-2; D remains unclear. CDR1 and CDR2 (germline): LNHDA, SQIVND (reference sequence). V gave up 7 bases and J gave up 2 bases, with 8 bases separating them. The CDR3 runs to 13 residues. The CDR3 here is CASKAGNTGELFF. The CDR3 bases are TGTGCCAGTAAGGCAGGTAACACCGGGGAGCTGTTTTTT.

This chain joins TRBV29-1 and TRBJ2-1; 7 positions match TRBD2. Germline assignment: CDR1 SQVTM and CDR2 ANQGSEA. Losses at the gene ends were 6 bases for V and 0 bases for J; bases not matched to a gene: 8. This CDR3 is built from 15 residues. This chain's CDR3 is CSVDDSSGSYNEQFF. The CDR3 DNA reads TGCAGCGTCGATGATTCTAGCGGCTCCTACAATGAGCAGTTCTTC.

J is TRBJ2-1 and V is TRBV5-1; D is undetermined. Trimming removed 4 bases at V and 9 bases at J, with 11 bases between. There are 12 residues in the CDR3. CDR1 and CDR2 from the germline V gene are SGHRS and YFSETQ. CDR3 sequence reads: CASSRQQSEQFF. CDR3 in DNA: TGCGCCAGCAGCCGCCAACAGAGTGAGCAGTTCTTC.

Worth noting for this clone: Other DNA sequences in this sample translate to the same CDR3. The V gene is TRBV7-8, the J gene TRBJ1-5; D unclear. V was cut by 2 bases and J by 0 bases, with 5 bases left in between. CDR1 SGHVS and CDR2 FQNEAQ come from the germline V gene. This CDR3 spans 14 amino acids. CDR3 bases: TGTGCCAGCAGCTTAACTGATAGCAATCAGCCCCAGCATTTT. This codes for CASSLTDSNQPQHF.

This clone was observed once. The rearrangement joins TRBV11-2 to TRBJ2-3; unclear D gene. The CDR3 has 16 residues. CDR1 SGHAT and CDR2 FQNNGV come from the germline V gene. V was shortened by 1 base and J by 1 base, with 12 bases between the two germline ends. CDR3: CASSLGAAQGTDTQYF. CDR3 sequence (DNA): TGTGCCAGCAGCTTAGGGGCCGCTCAGGGCACAGATACGCAGTATTTT.

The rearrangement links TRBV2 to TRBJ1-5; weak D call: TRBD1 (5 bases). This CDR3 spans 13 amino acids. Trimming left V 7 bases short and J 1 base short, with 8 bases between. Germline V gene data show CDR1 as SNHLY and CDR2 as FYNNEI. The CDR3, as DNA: TGTGCCAGCAAGGCAGGGAGCAATCAGCCCCAGCATTTT. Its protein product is CASKAGSNQPQHF.

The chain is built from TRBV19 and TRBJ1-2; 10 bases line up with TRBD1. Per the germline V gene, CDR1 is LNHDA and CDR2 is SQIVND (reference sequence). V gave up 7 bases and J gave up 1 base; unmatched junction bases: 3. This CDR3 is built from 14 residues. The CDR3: CASTGTGVNYGYTF. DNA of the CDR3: TGTGCCAGTACAGGGACAGGGGTTAACTATGGCTACACCTTC. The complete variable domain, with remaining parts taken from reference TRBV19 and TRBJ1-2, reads DGGITQSPKYLFRKEGQNVTLSCEQNLNHDAMYWYRQDPGQGLRLIYYSQIVNDFQKGDIAEGYSVSREKKESFPLTVTSAQKNPTAFYLCASTGTGVNYGYTFGSGTRLTVV.

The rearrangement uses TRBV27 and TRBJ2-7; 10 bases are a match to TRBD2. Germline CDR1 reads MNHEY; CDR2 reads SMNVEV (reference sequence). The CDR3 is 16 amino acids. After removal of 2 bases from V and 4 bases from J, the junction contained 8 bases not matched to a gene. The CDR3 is CASSLPLASGGYEQYF. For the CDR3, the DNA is TGTGCCAGCAGTTTACCGTTGGCTAGCGGGGGTTACGAGCAGTACTTC.